This T cell receptor (beta chain) was documented in a study of immune cell composition in non-small cell lung cancer. Comment on this clone: Antigen unknown.

Normal lung was taken at the farthest possible site, at least 3 cm from tumour. Broader study findings: TIL tumour reactivity correlated with maximal tumour-associated clone frequency in adenocarcinoma.

Per germline, CDR1 MDHEN and CDR2 SYDVKM. V lost 6 bases and J 7 bases, leaving 15 bases between the germline ends. This CDR3 is built from 14 residues. Profiling relied on immunoSEQ multiplex PCR, and the TCRdb table lists in-frame clones only, not all of them. The repertoire has about 2,300 clones, nearly 70% of them found once; the top ten carry roughly a quarter. The sample comprised non-adjacent lung tissue. V and J are TRBV28 and TRBJ1-4; TRBD1 is a possible D gene (6 bases). The TCR originated in a human donor with non-small cell lung cancer. CDR3 in DNA: TGTGCCAGCAGCGCCCCAGGGGAGGGTGAAAAACTGTTTTTT. Encoded protein: CASSAPGEGEKLFF.